The 13 T cell receptor beta chains listed next were all sequenced from one sample in a study. TCRdb used MiXCR to reprocess the RT-PCR reads, holding one entry per CDR3 protein. The table has hundreds of thousands of distinct CDR3 sequences, 14% seen once. Sequencing used memory CD4+ T cells from blood. The receptors were sampled from a female donor in good health, serving as a healthy control.

The chain links TRBV9 to TRBJ2-1; TRBD2 aligns across 10 bases. V lost 4 bases, J lost 5 bases, and 15 bases stayed unmatched. The CDR3 spans 18 residues. Germline CDR1 SGDLS, CDR2 YYNGEE. The DNA of the CDR3 is TGTGCCAGCAGCTCCTCGGTCGGGAGCGGGAGGGCCCACAATGAGCAGTTCTTC. Protein product: CASSSSVGSGRAHNEQFF.

This clonotype has a count of ten or more. The chain uses TRBV12-3 or TRBV12-4 and TRBJ1-2, with 7 nucleotides matching TRBD1. The J segment lost 5 bases and the V segment lost 4 bases, leaving 7 bases of the junction unmatched. The CDR3 consists of 14 residues. CDR3 region: CASSSTGEVYGYTF. CDR3 in DNA: TGTGCCAGCAGTTCAACAGGGGAGGTTTATGGCTACACCTTC.

This clonotype was seen only a few times. The chain carries TRBV28 and TRBJ2-3, with 8 bases aligning to TRBD2. Germline loops: CDR1 MDHEN, CDR2 SYDVKM. CDR3 length: 14 residues. Trimming at V came to 9 bases and at J to 2 bases, leaving 7 bases not matched to a gene. CDR3 region: CASVAGLSTDTQYF. Written as DNA, the CDR3 is TGTGCCAGTGTAGCGGGACTATCCACAGATACGCAGTATTTT.

The table lists this clonotype with a few counts. The CDR3 loop reads CASGRVAHSYNEQFF. The CDR3 DNA reads as TGTGCCAGCGGGAGGGTAGCGCACTCCTACAATGAGCAGTTCTTC. V gene TRBV27 combines with J gene TRBJ2-1, with 7 bases identical to TRBD2. The V and J ends lost 8 bases and 0 bases, in that order; junction bases with no gene match: 7. Germline V gene lookup returns CDR1 MNHEY and CDR2 SMNVEV (reference sequence). There are 15 residues in the CDR3.

The rearrangement links TRBV25-1 to TRBJ2-7, with D hard to call. The CDR3 sequence is 14 residues long. Trimming took 3 bases from V and 0 from J, leaving 9 bases between them. The V gene's germline CDR1 is MGHDK and CDR2 SYGVNS. The CDR3: CASSDRPASYEQYF. The CDR3 region has the DNA TGTGCCAGCAGTGATCGGCCAGCCTCCTACGAGCAGTACTTC.

This chain connects TRBV7-2 to TRBJ2-1; D is ambiguous. This CDR3 region has 14 residues. Trimming removed 8 bases at V and 6 bases at J, with 17 bases between. Looked up from germline, CDR1 is SGHTA and CDR2 is FQGNSA. The CDR3: CASHSLGRFNEQFF. CDR3 in DNA: TGTGCCAGCCACTCCTTGGGTAGATTCAATGAGCAGTTCTTC.

As for this clonotype: At one end the junction does not follow the germline gene, possibly because of a read error. This sequence joins TRBV7-7 and TRBJ2-2; no definite D call. The CDR3 sequence is 15 residues long. Germline CDR1 and CDR2: SSHAT and FNYEAQ (reference sequence). CDR3 protein: CASSLVNSNTGELFF. CDR3 coding DNA: TGTGCTAGCAGCTTAGTGAACAGTAACACCGGGGAGCTGTTTTTT.

The rearrangement uses TRBV25-1 and TRBJ1-2, with D hard to call. Germline CDR1 MGHDK, CDR2 SYGVNS. This CDR3 is built from 12 residues. V was pared by 5 bases and J by 3 bases, with 7 bases between. For the CDR3, the DNA is TGTGCCAGCAGTCTATACTACTATGGCTACACCTTC. It is translated as CASSLYYYGYTF.

This chain connects TRBV6-1 to TRBJ1-1; TRBD1 matches 7 bases. The CDR3 is 11 residues long. CDR1 and CDR2 from the germline V gene are MNHNS and SASEGT. The ends lost 3 bases at V and 14 bases at J; junction bases unmatched: 6. The CDR3 here is CASSEWTGSFF. The CDR3 bases are TGTGCCAGCAGTGAGTGGACAGGTTCCTTCTTT.

This clonotype was recorded a few times. V and J are TRBV20-1 and TRBJ2-5, with 7 bases lining up with TRBD2. The CDR3 has 18 residues. Germline V lookup: CDR1 DFQATT, CDR2 SNEGSKA (reference sequence). With 5 bases clipped from V and 5 bases from J, the junction kept 23 bases outside the gene matches. The CDR3 nucleotides are TGCAGTGCTCCCCCGGTCGGATCCTTAGCGGGCACCCGGGAGACCCAGTACTTC. Protein sequence: CSAPPVGSLAGTRETQYF.

V and J are TRBV18 and TRBJ1-6; D ambiguous. The CDR3 is 13 residues long. V lost 3 bases to trimming and J lost 5 bases, with 5 bases between them. The germline gives CDR1 KGHSH, CDR2 LQKENI. CDR3 region: CASSPLNNSPLHF. The CDR3 DNA sequence: TGTGCCAGCTCACCTCTTAATAATTCACCCCTCCACTTT.

This clonotype was recorded many times. The chain joins TRBV20-1 to TRBJ1-2; D gene unclear. Germline CDR1 reads DFQATT; CDR2 reads SNEGSKA (reference sequence). The germline V and J ends were trimmed by 3 bases and 4 bases, with 12 bases remaining between them. The CDR3 totals 13 residues. The CDR3 DNA reads as TGCAGTGCTAGTAGTCTCTCTCTCTATGGCTACACCTTC. Its translation is CSASSLSLYGYTF.

The table lists this clonotype with many counts. The genes are TRBV6-2 or TRBV6-3 and TRBJ2-7; D may match TRBD1 or TRBD2 (5 bases each). The V end was cut by 2 bases, the J end by 0 bases, with 20 bases between. The CDR3 contains 18 residues. CDR1 is MNHEY and CDR2 is SVGEGT in the germline V gene. DNA of the CDR3: TGTGCCAGCAGTTACCCCCTGTTCAGCGCAGGGAGCTCCTACGAGCAGTACTTC. Amino acids: CASSYPLFSAGSSYEQYF.